This T cell receptor beta chain comes out of a study of shared clonotypes between healthy human individuals. About the research overall: Three plates were used per donor for CD4 naive, three for CD4 memory, two for CD8 naive and one for CD8 memory. Whole-study results and caveats: With few donors, the genetic and exposure-history diversity represented was limited. The sole specimen, blood, was sampled, and tissue repertoires likely differ.

With 7 bases removed from V and 0 bases from J, the gap between germline ends came to 12 bases. The CDR3 consists of 13 residues. Germline V lookup: CDR1 GTSNPN, CDR2 SVGIG (reference sequence). Note on this clone: The target antigen is unknown.

Per the original data handling: Filtering differed because ImmunoSEQ produced junction-only sequences that carried no quality scores. The protocol was immunoSEQ multiplex PCR, while the TCRdb copy is restricted to in-frame clones and leaves out a portion. From that table come the V and J calls and clone size; the DNA was used to work out D and trimming. The sample consists of roughly 380,000 clones, just over 95% of them appearing once. The chain uses TRBV30 and TRBJ1-1; D gene unclear. This clonotype originated in a man younger than 40 in good health. Input material: memory CD8+ T cells sorted from blood. Subset in this sample: CD45RO+ cells pooled with CCR7-negative TemRA cells. CDR3 DNA: TGTGCCTTAGATGAGGGCATGAACACTGAAGCTTTCTTT. Protein product: CALDEGMNTEAFF.